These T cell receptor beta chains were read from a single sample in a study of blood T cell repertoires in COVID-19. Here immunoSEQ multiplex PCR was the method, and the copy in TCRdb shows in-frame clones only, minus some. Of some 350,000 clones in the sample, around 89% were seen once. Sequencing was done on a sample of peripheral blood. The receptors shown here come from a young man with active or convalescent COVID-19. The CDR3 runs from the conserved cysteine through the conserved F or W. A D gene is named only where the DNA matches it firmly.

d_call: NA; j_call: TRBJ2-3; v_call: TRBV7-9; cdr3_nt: TGTGCCAGCAGCTCTAGCTCTCACACAGATACGCAGTATTTT; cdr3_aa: CASSSSSHTDTQYF
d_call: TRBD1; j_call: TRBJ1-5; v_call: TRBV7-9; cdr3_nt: TGTGCCAGCAAAACAGGGGCCGATCAGCCCCAGCATTTT; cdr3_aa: CASKTGADQPQHF
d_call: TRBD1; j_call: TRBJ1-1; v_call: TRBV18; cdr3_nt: TGTGCCAGCTCAGGACGGACAGGGGAAACTGAAGCTTTCTTT; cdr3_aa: CASSGRTGETEAFF
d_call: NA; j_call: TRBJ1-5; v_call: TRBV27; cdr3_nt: TGTGCCAGCAGTTGGAAGGGGGAAGGGAGTCAGCCCCAGCATTTT; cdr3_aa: CASSWKGEGSQPQHF
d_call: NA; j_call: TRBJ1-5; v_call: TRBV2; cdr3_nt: TGTGCCAGCAGGAGTCCGGGGAATCAGCCCCAGCATTTT; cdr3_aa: CASRSPGNQPQHF
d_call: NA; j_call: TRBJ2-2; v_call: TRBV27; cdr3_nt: TGTGCCAGCAGTTTATCCCCCGTACAGTCCGGGGAGCTGTTTTTT; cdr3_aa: CASSLSPVQSGELFF
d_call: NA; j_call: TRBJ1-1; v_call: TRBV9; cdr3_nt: TGTGCCAGCAGCGCCTCTGGAGGGGTCACTGAAGCTTTCTTT; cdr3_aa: CASSASGGVTEAFF
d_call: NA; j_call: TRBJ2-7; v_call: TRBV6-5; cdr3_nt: TGTGCCAGCAGTAGGCAGGGGTCCTTCTCCTACGAGCAGTACTTC; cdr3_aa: CASSRQGSFSYEQYF
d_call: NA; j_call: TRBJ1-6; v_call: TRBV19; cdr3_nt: TGTGCCAGTAGTATGTCCCGGTCAACTACGTATTCACCCCTCCACTTT; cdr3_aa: CASSMSRSTTYSPLHF
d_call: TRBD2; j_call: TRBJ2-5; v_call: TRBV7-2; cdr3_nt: TGTGCCAGCAGCCCACGCGGGGGGCTAGAGACCCAGTACTTC; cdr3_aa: CASSPRGGLETQYF
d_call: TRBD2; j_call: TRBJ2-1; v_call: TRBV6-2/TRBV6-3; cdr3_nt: TGTGCCAGCAGTGAGGCGGGGGTCTCCTACAATGAGCAGTTCTTC; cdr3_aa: CASSEAGVSYNEQFF
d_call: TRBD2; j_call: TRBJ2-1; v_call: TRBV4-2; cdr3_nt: TGTGCCAGCAGCCCAGGGACTAGCGGGGGACCCTCCTACAATGAGCAGTTCTTC; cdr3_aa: CASSPGTSGGPSYNEQFF
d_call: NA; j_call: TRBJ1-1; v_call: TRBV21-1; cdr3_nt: TGTGCCAGCAGCAACCAGGGGGCGTTGATGACCACTGAAGCTTTCTTT; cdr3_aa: CASSNQGALMTTEAFF
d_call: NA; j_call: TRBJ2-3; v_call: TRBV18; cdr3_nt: TGTGCCAGCTCACCCCGTTCGTCGAGCGATACGCAGTATTTT; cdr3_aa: CASSPRSSSDTQYF
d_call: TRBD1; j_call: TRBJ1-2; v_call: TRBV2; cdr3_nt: TGTGCCAGCAGTGATTCAGGGACAGGGCTTTTTAATCATGGCTACACCTTC; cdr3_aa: CASSDSGTGLFNHGYTF
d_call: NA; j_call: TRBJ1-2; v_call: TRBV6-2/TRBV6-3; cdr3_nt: TGTGCCAGCAGTTACGGGCAGGGCATTGGATCTAACTATGGCTACACCTTC; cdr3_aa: CASSYGQGIGSNYGYTF
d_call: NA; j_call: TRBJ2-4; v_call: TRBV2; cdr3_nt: TGTGCCAGCAGTAAAGACAGAAACCAAAACATTCAGTACTTC; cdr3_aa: CASSKDRNQNIQYF
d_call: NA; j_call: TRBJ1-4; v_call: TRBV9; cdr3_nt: TGTGCCAGCAGCGTAGGGCACTCCGGAGATGAAAAACTGTTTTTT; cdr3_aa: CASSVGHSGDEKLFF
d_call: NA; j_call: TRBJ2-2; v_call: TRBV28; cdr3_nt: TGTGCCAGCAGCCCCCCCGGGGGTACAGGCACCGGGGAGCTGTTTTTT; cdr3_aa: CASSPPGGTGTGELFF